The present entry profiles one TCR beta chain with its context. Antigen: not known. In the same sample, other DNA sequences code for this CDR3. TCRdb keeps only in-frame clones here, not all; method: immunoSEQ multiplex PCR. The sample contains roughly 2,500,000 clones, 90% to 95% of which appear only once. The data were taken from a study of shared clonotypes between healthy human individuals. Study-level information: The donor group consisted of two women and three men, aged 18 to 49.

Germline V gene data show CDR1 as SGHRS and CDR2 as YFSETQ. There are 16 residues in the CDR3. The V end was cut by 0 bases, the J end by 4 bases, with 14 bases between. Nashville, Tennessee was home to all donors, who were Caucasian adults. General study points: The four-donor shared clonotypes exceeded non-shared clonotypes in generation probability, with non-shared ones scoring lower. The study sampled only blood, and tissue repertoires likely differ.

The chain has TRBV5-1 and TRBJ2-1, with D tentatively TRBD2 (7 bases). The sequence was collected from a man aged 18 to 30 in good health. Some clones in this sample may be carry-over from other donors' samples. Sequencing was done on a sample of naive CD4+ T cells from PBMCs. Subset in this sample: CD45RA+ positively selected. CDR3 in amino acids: CASSLAGGRGYNEQFF. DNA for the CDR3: TGCGCCAGCAGCTTGGCCGGAGGGAGGGGGTACAATGAGCAGTTCTTC.